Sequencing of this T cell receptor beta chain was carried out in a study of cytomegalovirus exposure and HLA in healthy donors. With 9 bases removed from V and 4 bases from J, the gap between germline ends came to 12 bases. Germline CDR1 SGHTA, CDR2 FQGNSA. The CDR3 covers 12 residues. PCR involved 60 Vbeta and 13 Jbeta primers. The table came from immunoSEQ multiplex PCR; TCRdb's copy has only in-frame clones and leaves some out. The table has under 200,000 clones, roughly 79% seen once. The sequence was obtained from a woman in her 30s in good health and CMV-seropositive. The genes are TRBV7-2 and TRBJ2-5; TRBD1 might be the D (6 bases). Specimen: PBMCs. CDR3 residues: CASQGRGETQYF. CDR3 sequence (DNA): TGTGCCAGTCAGGGGCGCGGAGAGACCCAGTACTTC.